This is a list of T cell receptor beta chains from one sample in a study of OX40 agonist ivuxolimab in advanced cancers. Some clones are missing from TCRdb's copy, which holds only in-frame ones; the method was immunoSEQ multiplex PCR. The sample comprises around 100,000 clones, around nine tenths of which are singletons, and under 0.4% rests with the top ten. The starting material was CD4+ or CD8+ T cells sorted from blood, obtained in a trial of the OX40 agonist ivuxolimab. The receptor set was obtained from an adult with an advanced solid tumor such as melanoma, head and neck, liver or kidney cancer. The CDR3 runs from the conserved cysteine through the conserved F or W. D genes are given only for firm matches. The listing skips clone size in some rows; elsewhere it reads once, few, many or a size class.

v_gene	j_gene	abundance	d_gene	CDR3aa	CDR3nt
TRBV28	TRBJ2-6	-	-	CASSSPGALGVLTF	TGTGCCAGCAGTTCTCCCGGGGCCCTCGGAGTCCTGACTTTC
TRBV2	TRBJ2-2	-	-	CASSARGNTGELFF	TGTGCCAGCAGTGCTCGGGGGAACACCGGGGAGCTGTTTTTT
TRBV15	TRBJ2-1	-	-	CATSSPEAEYYNEQFF	TGTGCCACCAGCTCCCCTGAGGCGGAATACTACAATGAGCAGTTCTTC
TRBV23-1	TRBJ2-2	few	TRBD2	CASSQWLAGGPDTGELFF	TGCGCCAGCAGTCAATGGCTAGCGGGAGGTCCCGACACCGGGGAGCTGTTTTTT
TRBV7-9	TRBJ1-1	-	-	CASSLARSEAFF	TGTGCCAGCAGCTTAGCAAGGTCTGAAGCTTTCTTT
TRBV6-5	TRBJ1-1	-	-	CASSYSIRGNTEAFF	TGTGCCAGCAGTTACTCGATTCGGGGGAACACTGAAGCTTTCTTT
TRBV5-4	TRBJ2-5	-	-	CASSSWQETQYF	TGTGCCAGCAGTTCTTGGCAAGAGACCCAGTACTTC
TRBV19	TRBJ2-5	-	-	CASSASGVRIETQYF	TGTGCCAGTAGTGCCTCAGGGGTGCGGATAGAGACCCAGTACTTC
TRBV5-4	TRBJ2-5	-	TRBD2	CASSSEVLAGGPTVETQYF	TGTGCCAGCAGCTCCGAGGTACTAGCGGGAGGGCCGACTGTTGAGACCCAGTACTTC
TRBV5-1	TRBJ2-1	-	TRBD2	CASSLGAGTIEQFF	TGCGCCAGCAGCTTGGGAGCGGGAACGATTGAGCAGTTCTTC
TRBV5-1	TRBJ2-7	-	TRBD2	CASSLDSVAGGTYEQYF	TGCGCCAGCAGCTTGGATAGCGTGGCGGGAGGAACCTACGAGCAGTACTTC
TRBV4-1	TRBJ2-2	-	TRBD2	CASSKPGTSTGELFF	TGCGCCAGCAGCAAACCCGGGACTAGCACGGGGGAGCTGTTTTTT
TRBV19	TRBJ2-3	once	TRBD2	CASSIPSLAGGYTQYF	TGTGCCAGTAGTATCCCATCGTTAGCGGGGGGATATACGCAGTATTTT
TRBV6-5	TRBJ2-7	-	TRBD1	CASSYTGTGTAEQYF	TGTGCCAGCAGTTATACCGGGACAGGGACGGCCGAGCAGTACTTC
TRBV28	TRBJ2-6	-	-	CASSLSLLDSGANVLTF	TGTGCCAGCAGCCTAAGTTTACTGGACTCTGGGGCCAACGTCCTGACTTTC
TRBV6-5	TRBJ2-1	-	-	CASRKEGGIGEQFF	TGTGCCAGCAGGAAGGAGGGCGGGATCGGGGAGCAGTTCTTC
TRBV11-3	TRBJ1-4	-	-	CASSSSEKLFF	TGTGCCAGCAGCTCAAGTGAAAAACTGTTTTTT
TRBV21-1	TRBJ1-5	-	-	CASSSLPYALNQPQHF	TGTGCCAGCAGCAGCCTTCCTTACGCCCTCAATCAGCCCCAGCATTTT
TRBV4-2	TRBJ1-1	-	TRBD1	CASSQTGQGRAEAFF	TGTGCCAGCAGCCAAACTGGACAGGGGAGGGCTGAAGCTTTCTTT
TRBV27	TRBJ2-7	-	TRBD2	CASSYGGGPYEQYF	TGTGCCAGCAGTTATGGCGGGGGACCCTACGAGCAGTACTTC
TRBV18	TRBJ2-5	-	-	CASSPPSRGETQYF	TGTGCCAGCTCACCTCCCTCTCGTGGAGAGACCCAGTACTTC
TRBV7-9	TRBJ2-2	once	TRBD2	CASSEGLAANTGELFF	TGTGCCAGCAGCGAGGGACTAGCGGCGAACACCGGGGAGCTGTTTTTT
TRBV7-9	TRBJ2-3	few	TRBD2	CASSSGLARSTDTQYF	TGTGCCAGCAGCTCCGGACTAGCGAGGAGCACAGATACGCAGTATTTT
TRBV5-1	TRBJ2-7	-	-	CASSPGIGNSYEQYF	TGCGCCAGCAGCCCGGGGATAGGCAACTCCTACGAGCAGTACTTC